One and the same sample provided the 10 T cell receptor beta chains below, sequenced in a study of cytomegalovirus exposure and HLA in healthy donors (dated by TCRdb to the late 2010s). The receptor library was made with the immunoSEQ multiplex PCR assay. TCRdb retrieved this table from immuneACCESS and kept in-frame rearrangements only. Not all clones are present; in checked studies, unresolved V genes account for under half, and no reason is known for the remainder. The sample data list 180,000 or so clones, and around nine tenths of these were observed just once. Less than 9.5% of the sample is held by the ten biggest clonotypes. Sequencing used PBMCs. The origin of the receptors is a man aged 25-45 years in good health and CMV-seropositive.

This chain connects TRBV6-1 to TRBJ2-1; TRBD1 agrees at 8 bases. This CDR3 is built from 15 residues. Germline V gene data show CDR1 as MNHNS and CDR2 as SASEGT. The junction had 5 bases not matched to a gene; V was cut back by 5 bases and J by 2 bases. Here the CDR3 DNA reads TGTGCCAGCAGTCCGGACAGGGCTGCCTACAATGAGCAGTTCTTC. This encodes CASSPDRAAYNEQFF.

The V and J genes are TRBV5-1 and TRBJ2-7; 14 nucleotides line up with TRBD2. Germline CDR1 and CDR2: SGHRS and YFSETQ. The V and J ends lost 10 bases and 6 bases, in that order; junction bases with no gene match: 6. The CDR3 consists of 13 residues. The CDR3 spells CASGLAGAAEQYF. DNA for the CDR3: TGCGCCTCGGGACTAGCGGGAGCCGCCGAGCAGTACTTC.

The chain is built from TRBV7-2 and TRBJ2-7; no definite D call. The length of the CDR3 is 14 residues. The ends were cut back, 5 bases at V and 3 bases at J, with 14 bases in the middle. Germline values: CDR1 SGHTA, CDR2 FQGNSA. The CDR3 here is CASSPSWNRYEQYF. In nucleotides, the CDR3 is TGTGCCAGCAGCCCCTCGTGGAACCGCTACGAGCAGTACTTC.

The chain has TRBV7-6 and TRBJ2-7, with TRBD1 matching 9 bases. The CDR3 contains 15 residues. The germline V gene has CDR1 SGHVS and CDR2 FNYEAQ. V trimming: 5 bases; J trimming: 7 bases; junction bases outside the gene matches: 12. The CDR3 protein is CASSAGTGPRREQYF. The CDR3 coding sequence is TGTGCCAGCAGCGCCGGGACAGGGCCTCGCAGGGAGCAGTACTTC.

The chain carries TRBV6-1 and TRBJ2-1; the D gene could be TRBD1 or TRBD2 (5 bases each). Germline-derived CDR1 and CDR2 are MNHNS and SASEGT. Between the trimmed V and J ends, which lost 2 bases and 12 bases, there was a span of 11 bases. The CDR3 sequence is 12 residues long. CDR3 protein: CASSELGPAQFF. The DNA for the CDR3 is TGTGCCAGCAGTGAACTGGGACCCGCGCAGTTCTTC.

The gene calls are TRBV10-1 and TRBJ2-3; D ambiguous. Trimming left V 7 bases short and J 2 bases short, with 10 bases between. CDR1 is WNHNN, CDR2 SYGVQD, per germline (reference sequence). The CDR3 covers 13 residues. The CDR3 here is CASKAQSTDTQYF. The CDR3 DNA follows: TGCGCCAGCAAGGCACAGTCCACAGATACGCAGTATTTT.

V and J are TRBV5-5 and TRBJ2-4, with 9 bases aligning to TRBD1. V lost 5 bases and J lost 9; bases outside the gene matches: 9. Germline loops: CDR1 SGHKS, CDR2 YYEKEE (reference sequence). The CDR3 contains 14 residues. The DNA of the CDR3 is TGTGCCAGCAGGGCGGGACAGGGCGGGAGCATTCAGTACTTC. This gives the protein CASRAGQGGSIQYF.

The chain carries TRBV29-1 and TRBJ1-2; D gene uncertain. The V end lost 3 bases, the J end lost 0 bases, and 8 bases lay between the germline ends. The CDR3 spans 13 residues. Germline V CDR1 and CDR2: SQVTM, ANQGSEA. CDR3 in DNA: TGCAGCGTTGAGGTGATCTCTAACTATGGCTACACCTTC. It yields the protein CSVEVISNYGYTF.

J is TRBJ2-2 and V is TRBV5-1, with 7 bases matching TRBD2. V lost 2 bases, J lost 1 base, and 8 bases stayed unmatched. This CDR3 has 17 residues. CDR1 and CDR2 from the germline V gene are SGHRS and YFSETQ. CDR3 DNA sequence: TGCGCCAGCAGCTTTAGTCTAACGGGAGGGAACACCGGGGAGCTGTTTTTT. Translated: CASSFSLTGGNTGELFF.

The chain couples TRBV19 to TRBJ1-2, with 8 bases fitting TRBD1. The V gene end was trimmed by 5 bases and the J gene end by 4 bases; junction bases not matched to a gene: 12. This CDR3 region has 16 residues. Germline CDR1 LNHDA, CDR2 SQIVND (reference sequence). As DNA, the CDR3 is TGTGCCAGTAGTTTAAGTCGGACAGGGTCTTCCTATGGCTACACCTTC. The encoded protein is CASSLSRTGSSYGYTF.